The rows below give T cell receptor beta chains drawn from one sample of a study of blood T cell repertoires in COVID-19. Here immunoSEQ multiplex PCR was the method, and the copy in TCRdb shows in-frame clones only, minus some. The table includes about 670,000 clones, about 90% detected once. Source material: peripheral blood. These receptor sequences come from a woman between 18 and 29 years old with acute or convalescent COVID-19. CDR3s include the opening cysteine and the closing phenylalanine or tryptophan. Fields, in order: V gene, J gene, D gene, clone size, CDR3 DNA, CDR3 protein. A D gene is named only where the DNA matches it firmly. Rows give clone size only sometimes, using once, few, many, or a class for an expanded clone.

>TRBV19|TRBJ1-1|.|.
TGTGCCAGTAATGTCGGGGGGTCTGAAGCTTTCTTT
CASNVGGSEAFF
>TRBV27|TRBJ1-5|.|.
TGTGCCAGCAGTTTATTCTCGGAGCAGCCCCAGCATTTT
CASSLFSEQPQHF
>TRBV4-3|TRBJ1-2|.|.
TGCGCCAGCAGCCAAGAAGGGAGCCGAAACTATGGCTACACCTTC
CASSQEGSRNYGYTF
>TRBV12-5|TRBJ1-5|.|.
TGTGCTAGTGGTTTGGATAACAGGGTCAATCAGCCCCAGCATTTT
CASGLDNRVNQPQHF
>TRBV24-1|TRBJ1-2|TRBD1|.
TGTGCCACCAGTGGTGGGACAGGGGATGGCTACACCTTC
CATSGGTGDGYTF
>TRBV7-2|TRBJ1-3|.|.
TGTGCCAGCAGCTTAGTCGGAGGTACTGGAAACACCATATATTTT
CASSLVGGTGNTIYF
>TRBV25-1|TRBJ2-7|.|few
TGTGCCAGCAGTGAATACGCCTACGAGCAGTACTTC
CASSEYAYEQYF
>TRBV12-5|TRBJ1-2|TRBD1|.
TGTGCTAGTGGTTTGGGACAGGGGGGCTATGGCTACACCTTC
CASGLGQGGYGYTF
>TRBV6-4|TRBJ2-3|TRBD2|.
TGTGCCAGCAGTGACATAGCGGGGGGGCCGAGTACGCAGTATTTT
CASSDIAGGPSTQYF
>TRBV9|TRBJ2-2|.|.
TGTGCCAGCAGCGCTTACGGCGGGGAGCTGTTTTTT
CASSAYGGELFF
>TRBV27|TRBJ2-1|TRBD2|.
TGTGCCAGCAGTCCCGGGGGGAATGAGCAGTTCTTC
CASSPGGNEQFF
>TRBV27|TRBJ2-7|.|once
TGTGCCAGCAGTTTGCACAGAGCTAACTACGAGCAGTACTTC
CASSLHRANYEQYF
>TRBV19|TRBJ1-5|TRBD1|.
TGTGCCAGTAGTCCGGTCCCGGGACAGGGGACAAGGAATCAGCCCCAGCATTTT
CASSPVPGQGTRNQPQHF
>TRBV30|TRBJ1-1|.|once
TGTGCCTGGAGTCCCACAGGGTATGGGGCTGAAGCTTTCTTT
CAWSPTGYGAEAFF
>TRBV4-1|TRBJ1-1|.|.
TGCGCCAGCAGCCATTCACTAAAGGGGAGGCGGGACACTGAAGCTTTCTTT
CASSHSLKGRRDTEAFF
>TRBV2|TRBJ1-3|.|.
TGTGCCAGCAGTGAAGGCCCGGCGAACGGAGACACCATATATTTT
CASSEGPANGDTIYF
>TRBV5-1|TRBJ2-2|TRBD1|.
TGCGCCAGCAGCTTGTACCCAGGGGGAACCGGGGAGCTGTTTTTT
CASSLYPGGTGELFF
>TRBV30|TRBJ1-3|.|.
TGTGCCTGGAGTGTACAAGGGGTGGACACCATATATTTT
CAWSVQGVDTIYF
>TRBV6-5|TRBJ2-7|TRBD1|.
TGTGCCACCATCGTCGGGACAGGGTTGTACGAGCAGTACTTC
CATIVGTGLYEQYF
>TRBV27|TRBJ1-5|.|.
TGTGCCACCTCGAGTTGGGGAGGCTTACAGCCCCAGCATTTT
CATSSWGGLQPQHF
>TRBV3-1/TRBV3-2|TRBJ1-1|.|.
TGTGCCAGCAGCCAAGAATCCCGTCGGAACACTGAAGCTTTCTTT
CASSQESRRNTEAFF
>TRBV10-3|TRBJ2-1|TRBD2|.
TGTGCCATCAGTGAGGGCCTAGCGGGGAGGTACAATGAGCAGTTCTTC
CAISEGLAGRYNEQFF
>TRBV27|TRBJ1-2|TRBD1|.
TGTGCCAGCAGTTTTCCCTTCGGACAGGAAAAGGGTTTACAAATAAACTATGGCTACACCTTC
CASSFPFGQEKGLQINYGYTF
>TRBV5-1|TRBJ1-2|.|.
TGCGCCAGCAGCCAACACGGGCCGGGGGACTATGGCTACACCTTC
CASSQHGPGDYGYTF
>TRBV2|TRBJ1-5|.|.
TGTGCCAGCAGTCAGGGGATTTTCAATCAGCCCCAGCATTTT
CASSQGIFNQPQHF
>TRBV19|TRBJ1-3|.|.
TGTGCCAGTAGTCCTAACCGGGAAATGGGGACCATATATTTT
CASSPNREMGTIYF
>TRBV24-1|TRBJ1-2|.|few
TGTGCCACCAGTGATTTTCACACCCCTGGCTACACCTTC
CATSDFHTPGYTF
>TRBV6-5|TRBJ1-2|.|.
TGTGCCAGCAGTTACACAGGGCAGACCTATGGCTACACCTTC
CASSYTGQTYGYTF
>TRBV24-1|TRBJ1-3|.|.
TGTGCCACCAGGGACAGTAGCTCTGGAAACACCATATATTTT
CATRDSSSGNTIYF